The 8 T cell receptor beta chains listed next were all sequenced from one sample in a study of T cell responses to AZD1222 COVID-19 vaccine. Clones were read by immunoSEQ multiplex PCR, and TCRdb kept only the in-frame ones, dropping some. The profile shows about 68,000 clones, 60% to 85% of them singletons. Source: peripheral blood, taken on day 0 of AZD1222 vaccination. The receptor set was obtained from an adult in good health.

The chain is built from TRBV18 and TRBJ2-3, with a tentative D call TRBD1 (8 bases). V was pared by 2 bases and J by 3 bases, with 15 bases between. In germline, CDR1 is KGHSH, CDR2 LQKENI. This CDR3 contains 16 residues. The CDR3, as DNA: TGTGCCAGCTCACCAATCGACAGGGGAGGGACAGATACGCAGTATTTT. It specifies CASSPIDRGGTDTQYF.

J is TRBJ2-5 and V is TRBV3-1 (or the pseudogene TRBV3-2); 11 bases map to TRBD2. Trimming removed 0 bases from V and 7 bases from J; junction bases left unmatched: 7. Germline V gene lookup returns CDR1 LGHDT and CDR2 YNNKEL (reference sequence). The CDR3 is 16 amino acids. CDR3 amino acids: CASSQDLIAGGPTQYF. The CDR3 DNA reads TGTGCCAGCAGCCAAGATTTAATAGCGGGGGGGCCGACCCAGTACTTC.

The V call is TRBV25-1, the J call TRBJ1-2; TRBD1 might be the D (6 bases). V was pared by 1 base and J by 4 bases, with 10 bases between. Germline values: CDR1 MGHDK, CDR2 SYGVNS. The CDR3 spans 14 residues. The CDR3 DNA follows: TGTGCCAGCAGTGAATCAGGACAGATCTATGGCTACACCTTC. This codes for CASSESGQIYGYTF.

The CDR3 protein is CASSPQGPLSYEQYF. CDR3 nucleotide sequence: TGTGCCAGCTCACCGCAGGGGCCCCTATCCTACGAGCAGTACTTC. The chain links TRBV18 to TRBJ2-7; D is perhaps TRBD1 (6 bases). V lost 3 bases to trimming and J lost 1 base, with 13 bases between them. CDR1 and CDR2 from the germline V gene are KGHSH and LQKENI. The CDR3 spans 15 residues.

This clone was observed a few times. The rearrangement uses TRBV4-1 and TRBJ2-2, with TRBD1 matching over 7 bases. The CDR3 is 15 amino acids. V lost 4 bases and J lost 4; bases outside the gene matches: 6. CDR1 is MGHRA, CDR2 YSYEKL, per germline. The CDR3, as DNA: TGCGCCAGCAGCCCCGGACAGGAGTTCACCGGGGAGCTGTTTTTT. The encoded protein is CASSPGQEFTGELFF.

This clone has a single count. The chain carries TRBV12-3 or TRBV12-4 and TRBJ1-6, with D perhaps TRBD1 (5 bases). Trimming took 4 bases from V and 7 from J, leaving 8 bases between them. The CDR3 is 13 residues long. In DNA form, the CDR3 reads TGTGCCAGCAGTTATGGGGGGAATTCACCCCTCCACTTT. It translates to CASSYGGNSPLHF.

The chain couples TRBV9 to TRBJ1-4, with D uncertain. CDR1 is SGDLS and CDR2 is YYNGEE in the germline V gene. CDR3 length equals 16 residues. V dropped 4 bases and J dropped 0 bases, with 13 bases sitting between them. The CDR3 sequence is CASSSAAGATNEKLFF. The CDR3 DNA reads TGTGCCAGCAGCTCAGCAGCCGGCGCAACTAATGAAAAACTGTTTTTT. The whole variable domain, filled in from reference TRBV9 and TRBJ1-4, reads DSGVTQTPKHLITATGQRVTLRCSPRSGDLSVYWYQQSLDQGLQFLIQYYNGEERAKGNILERFSAQQFPDLHSELNLSSLELGDSALYFCASSSAAGATNEKLFFGSGTQLSVL.

This clone was detected only a few times. This chain connects TRBV20-1 to TRBJ1-2; perhaps TRBD1 as D (6 bases). The CDR3 has 11 amino acids. Trimming took 4 bases from V and 8 from J, leaving 11 bases between them. Germline values: CDR1 DFQATT, CDR2 SNEGSKA (reference sequence). The CDR3 sequence is CSATGVWGYTF. DNA for the CDR3: TGCAGTGCTACAGGGGTTTGGGGCTACACCTTC.